This T cell receptor (beta chain) was retrieved from a study of cytomegalovirus exposure and HLA in healthy donors. Germline V CDR1 and CDR2: MNHEY, SMNVEV (reference sequence). V was trimmed by 6 bases and J by 4 bases, leaving 11 bases between them. The CDR3 has 13 residues. This clone was counted only a few times. What it binds is not known. Primers included in the PCR were 60 Vbeta and 13 Jbeta primers. Measured with immunoSEQ multiplex PCR; TCRdb has only the in-frame clones, and not every one. The sample gives some 110,000 clones, 13% to 15% of which show up once; 0.8% to 0.95% is in the top ten. Study results and limitations: Certain sequence variants were highly shared and formed a cluster, and this cluster was likely a sequencing artifact. A later analysis, which compared TCR beta chains of equal frequency, found the HLA-associated ones more clonally expanded.

Sequencing was performed on PBMCs. The J gene is TRBJ2-3, the V gene TRBV27, with D possibly being TRBD1 (5 bases). This receptor was identified in a female donor in good health and CMV-seronegative. The CDR3 DNA reads as TGTGCCAGCAGCTTCAGGGTCGCAGATACGCAGTATTTT. This codes for CASSFRVADTQYF.